The next 12 T cell receptor beta chains were all read from a single sample in a study of T cell changes during pregnancy in multiple sclerosis. Libraries were prepared by immunoSEQ multiplex PCR; TCRdb keeps only in-frame clonotypes and omits some of them. The data contain 18,000 or so clones, 88% of them singletons. This specimen consisted of CD4+ T cells from peripheral blood mononuclear cells, obtained in the first trimester of pregnancy. The receptors were sampled from a female donor in good health, enrolled as a control in a pregnancy study.

The chain uses TRBV18 and TRBJ1-5; a possible D gene is TRBD1 (6 bases). Germline CDR1 KGHSH, CDR2 LQKENI. The CDR3 runs to 15 residues. V was trimmed by 0 bases and J by 1 base, leaving 7 bases between them. CDR3 in amino acids: CASSPPGGSNQPQHF. CDR3 DNA: TGTGCCAGCTCACCACCTGGGGGCAGCAATCAGCCCCAGCATTTT.

The chain employs TRBV15 and TRBJ1-2, with D tentatively TRBD1 (5 bases). In germline, CDR1 is LNHNV, CDR2 YYDKDF (reference sequence). The CDR3 is 14 residues long. V was shortened by 2 bases and J by 3 bases, with 10 bases between the two germline ends. CDR3 loop: CATSRPGGDYGYTF. The CDR3 DNA sequence: TGTGCCACCAGCAGACCGGGGGGGGACTATGGCTACACCTTC.

The chain recombines TRBV5-6 with TRBJ1-1; tentative D call: TRBD1 (5 bases). The CDR3 totals 14 residues. Germline-derived CDR1 and CDR2 are SGHDT and YYEEEE. Trimming stripped 4 bases from V and 0 bases from J, with 10 bases between. The CDR3 sequence: CASSRGRVNTEAFF. The CDR3 coding sequence is TGTGCCAGCAGCCGGGGGAGGGTGAACACTGAAGCTTTCTTT.

The gene calls are TRBV7-9 and TRBJ2-1; D gene ambiguous. The CDR3 covers 12 residues. Germline lookup yields CDR1 SEHNR and CDR2 FQNEAQ (reference sequence). The V and J ends lost 3 bases and 7 bases respectively, with 7 bases between them. CDR3 nucleotide sequence: TGTGCCAGCAGCTTCGACGGGAATGAGCAGTTCTTC. Translation: CASSFDGNEQFF. Combining the CDR3 with reference TRBV7-9 and TRBJ2-1 gives the whole variable domain DTGVSQNPRHKITKRGQNVTFRCDPISEHNRLYWYRQTLGQGPEFLTYFQNEAQLEKSRLLSDRFSAERPKGSFSTLEIQRTEQGDSAMYLCASSFDGNEQFFGPGTRLTVL.

This chain's CDR3 is CASSAGDSYSYEQYF. CDR3 sequence (DNA): TGTGCCAGCAGCGCTGGTGACAGTTACTCCTACGAGCAGTACTTC. The J gene is TRBJ2-5, the V gene TRBV9; maybe TRBD1 (5 bases). The DNA end is more similar to TRBJ2-7, so the J call may be wrong. The CDR3 totals 15 residues. Germline lookup yields CDR1 SGDLS and CDR2 YYNGEE.

The V gene is TRBV7-9, the J gene TRBJ2-5; no clear D. The germline V gene encodes CDR1 SEHNR and CDR2 FQNEAQ (reference sequence). V lost 4 bases, J lost 4 bases, and 7 bases lay in between. There are 12 residues in the CDR3. The CDR3 here is CASSSSRETQYF. For the CDR3, the DNA is TGTGCCAGCAGCTCTAGTCGAGAGACCCAGTACTTC.

The chain employs TRBV19 and TRBJ2-7; 9 bases agree with TRBD1. The CDR3 has 15 amino acids. J lost 1 base, V lost 6 bases, and 7 bases had no gene match. CDR1 is LNHDA and CDR2 is SQIVND in the germline V gene (reference sequence). The CDR3 loop reads CASSSRGQGSYEQYF. Here the CDR3 DNA reads TGTGCCAGTAGCTCTCGGGGACAGGGTTCCTACGAGCAGTACTTC.

This chain uses TRBV7-8 with TRBJ1-1, with D possibly TRBD1 on 6 matching bases. V lost 1 base and J lost 1, with 10 bases in between. CDR3 length: 15 residues. Germline V gene data show CDR1 as SGHVS and CDR2 as FQNEAQ. CDR3 amino acids: CASSLVGTQNTEAFF. DNA of the CDR3: TGTGCCAGCAGCTTAGTCGGGACACAGAACACTGAAGCTTTCTTT.

The rearrangement uses TRBV15 and TRBJ2-1; no clear D gene. Germline CDR1 LNHNV, CDR2 YYDKDF (reference sequence). The CDR3 length is 14 residues. The V gene lost 6 bases and the J gene lost 7 bases, with 16 bases spanning the gap. CDR3 sequence (DNA): TGTGCCACCAGAAACGCCGACCCGGAGAATGAGCAGTTCTTC. Amino acids: CATRNADPENEQFF.

This sequence joins TRBV11-2 and TRBJ1-2, with no clear D. This CDR3 is built from 13 residues. Trimming pared 1 base from V and 4 bases from J, leaving 7 bases between. Germline V CDR1 and CDR2: SGHAT, FQNNGV. CDR3 sequence: CASSLGPVYGYTF. In DNA form, the CDR3 reads TGTGCCAGCAGCTTAGGGCCCGTCTATGGCTACACCTTC. Filled out from reference TRBV11-2 and TRBJ1-2, the complete variable domain reads EAGVAQSPRYKIIEKRQSVAFWCNPISGHATLYWYQQILGQGPKLLIQFQNNGVVDDSQLPKDRFSAERLKGVDSTLKIQPAKLEDSAVYLCASSLGPVYGYTFGSGTRLTVV.

Only one count was recorded for this clone. The rearrangement links TRBV11-3 to TRBJ1-2; no firm D call. Germline loops: CDR1 SGHNT, CDR2 YENEEA. Trimming removed 3 bases from V and 4 bases from J, with 6 bases in between. The CDR3 has 12 amino acids. CDR3 in amino acids: CASSFNSYGYTF. CDR3 nucleotides: TGTGCCAGCAGCTTCAACAGCTATGGCTACACCTTC. Full variable domain (missing parts from reference TRBV11-3 and TRBJ1-2): EAGVVQSPRYKIIEKKQPVAFWCNPISGHNTLYWYLQNLGQGPELLIRYENEEAVDDSQLPKDRFSAERLKGVDSTLKIQPAELGDSAVYLCASSFNSYGYTFGSGTRLTVV.

The genes are TRBV7-9 and TRBJ1-1, with 9 bases fitting TRBD1. CDR1 is SEHNR and CDR2 is FQNEAQ in the germline V gene (reference sequence). The CDR3 covers 16 residues. Trimming at V came to 5 bases and at J to 3 bases, leaving 10 bases not matched to a gene. The CDR3: CASSDRDREGYTEAFF. The CDR3 coding sequence is TGTGCCAGCAGCGACCGGGACAGGGAAGGGTACACTGAAGCTTTCTTT.